Below are 29 T cell receptor beta chains sequenced from a single sample in a study of blood T cell repertoires in COVID-19. Generated by immunoSEQ multiplex PCR, the TCRdb table keeps only in-frame clones and is missing some. The sample holds around 140,000 clones, about nine tenths seen once. Sequenced input: PBMCs or T cells enriched from blood (not recorded which). These receptors were collected from a man aged 50 to 59 who had recovered from COVID-19.

This clone was recorded once. The chain recombines TRBV5-1 with TRBJ1-1, with TRBD1 as a possible D gene (6 bases). With 4 bases removed from V and 7 bases from J, the gap between germline ends came to 11 bases. Germline lookup yields CDR1 SGHRS and CDR2 YFSETQ. The CDR3 sequence is 12 residues long. The CDR3 reads CASSIMTGEAFF. As DNA, the CDR3 is TGCGCCAGCAGCATCATGACAGGTGAAGCTTTCTTT.

J is TRBJ1-2 and V is TRBV28; the match to TRBD1 covers 7 bases. The germline CDR1 and CDR2 sequences are MDHEN and SYDVKM. Unmatched junction bases numbered 14, after V lost 5 bases and J lost 5 bases. This CDR3 has 16 residues. Here the CDR3 DNA reads TGTGCCAGCAGTGATCGGTCCAGGGGGAGCGGGTATGGCTACACCTTC. It is translated as CASSDRSRGSGYGYTF.

The rearrangement uses TRBV29-1 and TRBJ2-7; maybe TRBD2 (6 bases). The germline V gene has CDR1 SQVTM and CDR2 ANQGSEA. Trimming took off 6 bases at V and 1 base at J, with 13 bases between the two ends. This CDR3 spans 13 amino acids. The CDR3 loop reads CSVAWRGSYEQYF. The DNA for the CDR3 is TGCAGCGTGGCGTGGCGGGGTTCCTACGAGCAGTACTTC.

The chain recombines TRBV6-5 with TRBJ2-1; 11 bases agree with TRBD2. The germline CDR1 and CDR2 sequences are MNHEY and SVGAGI. V was clipped by 8 bases and J by 8 bases; unmatched bases: 14. CDR3 length: 16 amino acids. Written as DNA, the CDR3 is TGTGCCAGCCGTAACTTAGCGGGGGGGAAACCCTATGAGCAGTTCTTC. Protein product: CASRNLAGGKPYEQFF.

The genes are TRBV27 and TRBJ2-5; D possibly corresponds to TRBD2 (6 bases). In germline, CDR1 is MNHEY, CDR2 SMNVEV (reference sequence). Deletions cut 5 bases from V and 5 bases from J, with 15 bases between. The CDR3 covers 14 residues. Here the CDR3 reads CASSVTRGWETQYF. The CDR3 DNA follows: TGTGCCAGCAGTGTGACTAGGGGCTGGGAGACCCAGTACTTC.

The chain uses TRBV7-3 and TRBJ2-3; perhaps TRBD2 as D (6 bases). The CDR3 covers 13 residues. The V end was cut by 4 bases, the J end by 4 bases, with 9 bases between. The germline V gene has CDR1 SGHTA and CDR2 FQGTGA. CDR3: CASSSRLADTQYF. In DNA, the CDR3 is TGTGCCAGCAGCTCTAGACTAGCAGATACGCAGTATTTT. Drawing the rest from reference TRBV7-3 and TRBJ2-3, the complete variable domain is GAGVSQTPSNKVTEKGKYVELRCDPISGHTALYWYRQSLGQGPEFLIYFQGTGAADDSGLPNDRFFAVRPEGSVSTLKIQRTERGDSAVYLCASSSRLADTQYFGPGTRLTVL.

The rearrangement uses TRBV3-1 (or the pseudogene TRBV3-2) and TRBJ1-5; 7 bases line up with TRBD1. The CDR3 consists of 15 residues. CDR1 LGHDT and CDR2 YNNKEL come from the germline V gene (reference sequence). J was trimmed by 4 bases and V by 1 base; bases with no gene match: 4. The CDR3 nucleotides read TGTGCCAGCAGCCAAGGACAGGGTCGGAATCAGCCCCAGCATTTT. Amino acids: CASSQGQGRNQPQHF.

This rearrangement joins TRBV21-1 to TRBJ1-6. TRBV21-1 is labeled a pseudogene. The CDR3 consists of 15 residues. The CDR3 region is CASSKGGTVNSPLHF. CDR3 coding DNA: TGTGCCAGCAGCAAAGGGGGGACTGTAAATTCACCCCTCCACTTT.

The chain uses TRBV7-8 and TRBJ2-7, with 9 bases matching TRBD1. The V segment lost 2 bases and the J segment 2 bases; nucleotides outside the gene matches: 7. CDR3 length: 16 amino acids. Germline V gene lookup returns CDR1 SGHVS and CDR2 FQNEAQ. The CDR3 nucleotides are TGTGCCAGCAGCTTACAACCGGGACAGGGTACCTACGAGCAGTACGTC. Its translation is CASSLQPGQGTYEQYV.

The chain is built from TRBV7-2 and TRBJ1-2, with D unclear. Trimming stripped 4 bases from V and 2 bases from J, with 11 bases between. Germline V gene data show CDR1 as SGHTA and CDR2 as FQGNSA. The CDR3 runs to 14 residues. The CDR3: CASSSLTINYGYTF. Written as DNA, the CDR3 is TGTGCCAGCAGCTCTCTGACAATCAACTATGGCTACACCTTC.

The chain links TRBV4-2 to TRBJ2-2; maybe TRBD1 (5 bases). Germline loops: CDR1 LGHNA, CDR2 YNFKEQ. The ends were cut back, 0 bases at V and 1 base at J, with 12 bases in the middle. CDR3 length equals 17 residues. The CDR3 nucleotides read TGTGCCAGCAGCCAAGATCGGACAAGGGGGAACACCGGGGAGCTGTTTTTT. Its translation is CASSQDRTRGNTGELFF.

The DNA of the CDR3 is TGCGCCAGCAGCGAAGGACCACCGCGTTCAGGGTCACCCCTCCACTTT. It yields the protein CASSEGPPRSGSPLHF. The V call is TRBV5-1, the J call TRBJ1-6; possibly TRBD1 for D (5 bases). In germline, CDR1 is SGHRS, CDR2 YFSETQ. Trimming took 4 bases from V and 10 from J, leaving 21 bases between them. CDR3 length equals 16 residues.

The chain employs TRBV6-2 or TRBV6-3 and TRBJ1-2; D is uncertain. The CDR3 is 13 amino acids. V was cut by 3 bases and J by 1 base, with 6 bases left in between. Germline V lookup: CDR1 MNHEY, CDR2 SVGEGT. The CDR3 DNA is TGTGCCAGCAGTTATCCGGGTAACTATGGCTACACCTTC. Translation: CASSYPGNYGYTF.

This clone was seen more than once but under ten times. The chain has TRBV2 and TRBJ2-7; TRBD1 is a possible D gene (6 bases). This CDR3 contains 14 residues. V lost 0 bases to trimming and J lost 5 bases, with 11 bases between them. Germline V gene lookup returns CDR1 SNHLY and CDR2 FYNNEI. Here the CDR3 reads CASSEALTGHEQYV. CDR3 coding DNA: TGTGCCAGCAGTGAAGCCCTGACAGGACACGAGCAGTACGTC.

The chain employs TRBV9 and TRBJ1-2; D is possibly TRBD1 (5 bases). CDR1 is SGDLS and CDR2 is YYNGEE in the germline V gene. The CDR3 covers 16 residues. The V end lost 3 bases, the J end lost 4 bases, and 19 bases lay between the germline ends. The CDR3 protein is CASSANTYWGTYGYTF. The CDR3 nucleotides read TGTGCCAGCAGCGCAAATACTTATTGGGGCACCTATGGCTACACCTTC.

This rearrangement joins TRBV7-9 to TRBJ1-1, with 8 bases aligning to TRBD1. The CDR3 loop spans 16 amino acids. Looked up from germline, CDR1 is SEHNR and CDR2 is FQNEAQ (reference sequence). The V segment lost 5 bases and the J segment 4 bases; nucleotides outside the gene matches: 12. CDR3 amino acids: CASSPTGTGGVTEAFF. DNA of the CDR3: TGTGCCAGCAGCCCGACCGGGACAGGAGGCGTCACTGAAGCTTTCTTT.

The chain links TRBV7-2 to TRBJ2-5; perhaps TRBD2 as D (7 bases). The CDR3 consists of 16 residues. Germline V gene lookup returns CDR1 SGHTA and CDR2 FQGNSA. Trimming shortened V by 3 bases and J by 4 bases, and 18 bases separated the two germline ends. CDR3 nucleotides: TGTGCCAGCAGCTTTCCGGGGGCGGGAGCCAGAGAGACCCAGTACTTC. It specifies CASSFPGAGARETQYF.

The chain employs TRBV9 and TRBJ1-6; 7 bases map to TRBD1. Trimming at V came to 3 bases and at J to 1 base, leaving 4 bases not matched to a gene. CDR1 and CDR2 (germline): SGDLS, YYNGEE. There are 16 residues in the CDR3. As DNA, the CDR3 is TGTGCCAGCAGCGCTCCACAGGGGTCCTATAATTCACCCCTCCACTTT. Amino acids: CASSAPQGSYNSPLHF.

The chain couples TRBV11-2 to TRBJ1-2; the match to TRBD1 covers 7 bases. Unmatched junction bases numbered 4, after V lost 5 bases and J lost 4 bases. This CDR3 spans 13 amino acids. Per germline, CDR1 SGHAT and CDR2 FQNNGV. The CDR3 reads CASSPRQGYGYTF. CDR3 nucleotide sequence: TGTGCCAGCAGCCCGCGACAGGGCTATGGCTACACCTTC.

This clone was seen only once. This chain links TRBV6-5 with TRBJ1-1; 8 bases map to TRBD1. Germline trimming cut 5 bases from V and 6 bases from J; bases unmatched to any gene: 8. Germline V gives CDR1 MNHEY, CDR2 SVGAGI. This CDR3 region has 14 residues. CDR3 in amino acids: CASSPRQGFAEAFF. CDR3 bases: TGTGCCAGCAGTCCCCGACAGGGGTTCGCTGAAGCTTTCTTT.

The chain carries TRBV5-1 and TRBJ1-2; D possibly corresponds to TRBD1 (5 bases). Germline V CDR1 and CDR2: SGHRS, YFSETQ. V was shortened by 7 bases and J by 3 bases, with 13 bases between the two germline ends. The CDR3 runs 13 residues. For the CDR3, the DNA is TGCGCCAGCGCGACCGACAGTTACTATGGCTACACCTTC. Residues: CASATDSYYGYTF.

The rearrangement links TRBV6-2 or TRBV6-3 to TRBJ2-5; D remains ambiguous. Trimming took off 0 bases at V and 2 bases at J, with 7 bases between the two ends. Germline V gene sequence: CDR1 MNHEY, CDR2 SVGEGT. The CDR3 is made up of 14 amino acids. The DNA of the CDR3 is TGTGCCAGCAGTTACTCGTTGCGGCAAGAGACCCAGTACTTC. Encoded protein: CASSYSLRQETQYF.

V usage is TRBV2 and J usage is TRBJ1-5, with D tentatively TRBD1 (6 bases). V lost 0 bases and J lost 0, with 12 bases in between. The germline CDR1 and CDR2 sequences are SNHLY and FYNNEI. The length of the CDR3 is 17 residues. CDR3 sequence reads: CASSEAGAGYSNQPQHF. In nucleotides, the CDR3 is TGTGCCAGCAGTGAAGCGGGGGCAGGTTATAGCAATCAGCCCCAGCATTTT.

The chain couples TRBV7-3 to TRBJ1-3; D uncertain. Trimming cost V 1 base and J 9 bases, with 16 bases left between them. The CDR3 runs 15 residues. From germline, CDR1 is SGHTA and CDR2 FQGTGA. The CDR3 DNA is TGTGCCAGCAGCTTAAGAGGGCCAACTTCGGGCACCATATATTTT. This translates into CASSLRGPTSGTIYF.

The J gene is TRBJ1-2, the V gene TRBV2; D may be TRBD1 (5 bases). The CDR3 runs to 14 residues. Germline V gene sequence: CDR1 SNHLY, CDR2 FYNNEI. Trimming took off 6 bases at V and 0 bases at J, with 11 bases between the two ends. The chain's CDR3 is CASRAQGANYGYTF. The DNA for the CDR3 is TGTGCCAGCAGGGCCCAGGGCGCTAACTATGGCTACACCTTC. Full variable domain (remainder filled in from reference TRBV2 and TRBJ1-2): EPEVTQTPSHQVTQMGQEVILRCVPISNHLYFYWYRQILGQKVEFLVSFYNNEISEKSEIFDDQFSVERPDGSNFTLKIRSTKLEDSAMYFCASRAQGANYGYTFGSGTRLTVV.

DNA for the CDR3: TGTGCCAGCAGTCAACAGCCGGGACTAGCGGGAGGTCTTGGGTTCTTC. Translating gives CASSQQPGLAGGLGFF. The rearrangement joins TRBV7-9 to TRBJ2-1; 15 bases map to TRBD2. CDR3 length: 16 amino acids. The V segment lost 6 bases and the J segment 15 bases; nucleotides outside the gene matches: 15. CDR1 and CDR2 (germline): SEHNR, FQNEAQ (reference sequence).

This rearrangement joins TRBV27 to TRBJ1-1, with D unresolved. The CDR3 runs to 13 residues. The germline CDR1 and CDR2 sequences are MNHEY and SMNVEV (reference sequence). Trimming pared 6 bases from V and 1 base from J, leaving 9 bases between. DNA of the CDR3: TGTGCCAGCAGCCCAGAGCGGAACACTGAAGCTTTCTTT. This sequence encodes CASSPERNTEAFF.

This clone was seen only a few times. The CDR3 reads CASSLSTGGSSNTEAFF. In nucleotides, the CDR3 is TGTGCCAGTAGTTTGTCGACAGGGGGCTCGTCGAACACTGAAGCTTTCTTT. The chain has TRBV19 and TRBJ1-1, with 10 bases aligning to TRBD1. The V gene's germline CDR1 is LNHDA and CDR2 SQIVND (reference sequence). This CDR3 comprises 17 residues. J lost 1 base, V lost 5 bases, and 10 bases had no gene match.

This chain joins TRBV18 and TRBJ2-2; TRBD1 is a possible D gene (5 bases). This CDR3 comprises 14 residues. V lost 5 bases and J lost 4, with 11 bases in between. Germline V gene data show CDR1 as KGHSH and CDR2 as LQKENI. CDR3 in DNA: TGTGCCAGCTCAGGGCAGGGCGGCACCGGGGAGCTGTTTTTT. This sequence encodes CASSGQGGTGELFF.